The entry below gives a single T cell receptor (beta chain) sequence along with its context. The antigen is undetermined. Using a constant-region primer together with ProtoScript II reverse transcriptase, TCR beta cDNA was made from about 500 ng of total RNA. Three nested multiplex PCR rounds of slightly modified ARM-PCR generated TCR beta libraries. A C-beta reverse primer and TRBV1-TRBV30 forward primers served in each of the first two PCR rounds, at about 9 cycles apiece. TCRdb independently ran MiXCR on the multiplex PCR reads; one entry per CDR3 protein. The table includes 150,000 to 200,000 distinct CDR3 sequences, 85% detected once. It was from 20-30 mg of unsorted bulk tissue that RNA and DNA were co-extracted. The V gene's germline CDR1 is SQVTM and CDR2 ANQGSEA. The CDR3 covers 14 residues. Deletions cut 6 bases from V and 6 bases from J, with 18 bases between. This sample stems from a study of tumor-infiltrating lymphocytes in primary liver carcinoma. Overall study: Recorded tumor stage was T1-T3 N0M0, with diameters of about 4.2 to 11 cm. Sample yields, roughly 3.5 to 8 million productive TCRbeta reads, were similar across the tissue types.

Study-wide points: Only about 7-25% of top clones occurred in every one of the five tumor regions. For tumor-adjacent and tumor-blood pairs, overlap was less than that seen for tumor region pairs.

Input material: tumor tissue from primary liver carcinoma. This clonotype originated in a man aged 40-49 years with primary liver carcinoma and hepatitis B virus infection. This rearrangement joins TRBV29-1 to TRBJ1-5; a possible D gene is TRBD1 (6 bases). CDR3 loop: CSVATGSISQPQHF. For the CDR3, the DNA is TGCAGCGTAGCGACAGGAAGTATAAGTCAGCCCCAGCATTTT.